This T cell receptor (beta chain) was documented in a study of blood T cell repertoires in COVID-19. Germline V gene sequence: CDR1 SGHTA, CDR2 FQGNSA. This CDR3 has 16 amino acids. The V gene end was trimmed by 5 bases and the J gene end by 4 bases; junction bases not matched to a gene: 11. Measured with immunoSEQ multiplex PCR; TCRdb has only the in-frame clones, and not every one. Of some 42,000 clones listed, around 94% are singletons. V usage is TRBV7-2 and J usage is TRBJ1-5, with 7 bases matching TRBD1. The sequencing sample was made of peripheral blood. The source is a man between 45 and 60 years old with active COVID-19. This chain's CDR3 is CASSLRQGGGNQPQHF. The CDR3 nucleotides read TGTGCCAGCAGCCTTCGACAGGGCGGGGGGAATCAGCCCCAGCATTTT. The whole variable domain, filled in from reference TRBV7-2 and TRBJ1-5, reads GAGVSQSPSNKVTEKGKDVELRCDPISGHTALYWYRQSLGQGLEFLIYFQGNSAPDKSGLPSDRFSAERTGGSVSTLTIQRTQQEDSAVYLCASSLRQGGGNQPQHFGDGTRLSIL.